This T cell receptor beta chain was captured by sequencing in a study of T cells in Graves' hyperthyroidism and ophthalmopathy. In the study overall: Before any treatment, at initial diagnosis, peripheral blood was collected. General study points: Before onset, ophthalmopathy was predicted by the model a median 6.5 months earlier. Through a model of 13 V-J features, ophthalmopathy was separated from stable hyperthyroidism. Among clonotypes expanded in thyroid above 0.001, most were also found in blood.

The CDR3 consists of 13 residues. From RNA transcripts, TCR beta CDR3 regions were amplified. First-round RT-PCR with HTBI primers amplified the TCR CDR3 region. TCRdb reanalysed the multiplex PCR reads using MiXCR and keeps one entry per CDR3 protein. The table shows about 770,000 distinct CDR3 sequences, with around 19% occurring only once. The table lists this clonotype with a count of one. Its target is unknown. A read error may be the cause here, since a much bigger clone is one base away. The rearrangement joins TRBV12-3 or TRBV12-4 to TRBJ2-2; tentatively, D is TRBD2 (5 bases). This clonotype was sampled from a woman aged 45-65 years with Graves' hyperthyroidism that later progressed to Graves' ophthalmopathy. Sequenced material: blood. The CDR3: CASGPTESGEPFF. CDR3 nucleotides: TGTGCCAGCGGCCCTACGGAGTCCGGGGAGCCGTTTTTT.